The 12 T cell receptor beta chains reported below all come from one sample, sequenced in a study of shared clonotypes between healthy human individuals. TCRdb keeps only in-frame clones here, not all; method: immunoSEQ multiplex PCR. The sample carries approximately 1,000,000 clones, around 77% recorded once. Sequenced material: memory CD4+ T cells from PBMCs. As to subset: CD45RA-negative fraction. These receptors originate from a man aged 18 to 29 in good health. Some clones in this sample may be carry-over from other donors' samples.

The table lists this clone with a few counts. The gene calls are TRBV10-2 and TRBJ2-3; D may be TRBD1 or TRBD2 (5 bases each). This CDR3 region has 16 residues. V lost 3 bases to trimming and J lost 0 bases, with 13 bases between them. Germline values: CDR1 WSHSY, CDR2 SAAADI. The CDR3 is CASSDKRGPSTDTQYF. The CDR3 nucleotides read TGCGCCAGCAGTGATAAGAGGGGACCTAGCACAGATACGCAGTATTTT.

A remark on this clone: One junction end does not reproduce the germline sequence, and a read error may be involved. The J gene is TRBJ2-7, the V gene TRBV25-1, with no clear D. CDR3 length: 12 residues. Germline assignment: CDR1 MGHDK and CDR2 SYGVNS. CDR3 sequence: CANSEYSHEQYF. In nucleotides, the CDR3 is TGTGCCAACAGTGAATATAGCCACGAGCAGTACTTC.

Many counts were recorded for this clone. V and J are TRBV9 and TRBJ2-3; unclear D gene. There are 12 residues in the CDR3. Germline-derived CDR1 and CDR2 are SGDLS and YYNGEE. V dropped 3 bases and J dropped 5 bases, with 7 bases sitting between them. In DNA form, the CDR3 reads TGTGCCAGCAGCGCCGACGAAGATACGCAGTATTTT. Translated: CASSADEDTQYF.

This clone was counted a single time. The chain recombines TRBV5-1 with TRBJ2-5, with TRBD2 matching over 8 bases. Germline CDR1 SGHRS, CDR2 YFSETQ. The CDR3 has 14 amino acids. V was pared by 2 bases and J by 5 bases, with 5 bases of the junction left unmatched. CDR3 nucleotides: TGCGCCAGCAGCTTTAGCGGGATCGCGGAGACCCAGTACTTC. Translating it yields CASSFSGIAETQYF.

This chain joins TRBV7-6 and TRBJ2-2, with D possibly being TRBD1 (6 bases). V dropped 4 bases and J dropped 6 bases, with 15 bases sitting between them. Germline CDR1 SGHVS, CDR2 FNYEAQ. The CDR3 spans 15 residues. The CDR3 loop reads CASSSPSQGPGELFF. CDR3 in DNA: TGTGCCAGCAGCTCCCCCTCACAGGGTCCCGGGGAGCTGTTTTTT.

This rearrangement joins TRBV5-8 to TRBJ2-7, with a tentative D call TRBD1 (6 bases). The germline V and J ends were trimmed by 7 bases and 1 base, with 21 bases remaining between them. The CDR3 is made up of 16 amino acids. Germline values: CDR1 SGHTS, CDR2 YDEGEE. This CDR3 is CASSLTRGDWSYEQYF. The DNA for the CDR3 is TGTGCCAGCTCCTTGACCAGGGGCGACTGGTCCTACGAGCAGTACTTC.

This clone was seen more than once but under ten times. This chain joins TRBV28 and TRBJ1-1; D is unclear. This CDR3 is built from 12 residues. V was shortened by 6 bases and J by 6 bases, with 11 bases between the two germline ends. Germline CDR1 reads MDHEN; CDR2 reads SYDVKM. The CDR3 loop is CASSLQTSEAFF. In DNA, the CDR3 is TGTGCCAGCAGCCTACAGACCTCTGAAGCTTTCTTT.

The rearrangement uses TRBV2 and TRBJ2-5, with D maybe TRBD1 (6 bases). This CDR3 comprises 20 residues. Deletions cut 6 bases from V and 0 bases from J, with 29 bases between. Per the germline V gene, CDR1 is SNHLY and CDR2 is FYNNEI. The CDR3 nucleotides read TGTGCCAGCAGGTCCACCACCGGGACACGAGATCAGTCGTACCAAGAGACCCAGTACTTC. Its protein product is CASRSTTGTRDQSYQETQYF.

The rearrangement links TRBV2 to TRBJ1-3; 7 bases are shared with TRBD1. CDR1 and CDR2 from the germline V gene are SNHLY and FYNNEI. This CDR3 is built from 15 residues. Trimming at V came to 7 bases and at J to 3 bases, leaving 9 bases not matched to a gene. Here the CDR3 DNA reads TGTGCCAGCATTCCTGACAGGGCCGGTGGAAACACCATATATTTT. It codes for CASIPDRAGGNTIYF.

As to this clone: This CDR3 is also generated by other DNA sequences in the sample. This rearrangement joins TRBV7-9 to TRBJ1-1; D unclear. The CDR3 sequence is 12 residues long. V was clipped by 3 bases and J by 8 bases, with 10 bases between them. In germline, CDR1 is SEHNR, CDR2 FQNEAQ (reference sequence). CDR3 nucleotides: TGTGCCAGCAGCTTGGACCCAAAGGAAGCTTTCTTT. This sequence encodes CASSLDPKEAFF.

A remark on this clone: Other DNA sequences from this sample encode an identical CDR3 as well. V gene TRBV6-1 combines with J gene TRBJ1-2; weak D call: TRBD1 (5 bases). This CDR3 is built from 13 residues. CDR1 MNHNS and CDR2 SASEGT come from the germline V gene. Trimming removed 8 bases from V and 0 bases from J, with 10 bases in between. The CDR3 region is CASRTQTNYGYTF. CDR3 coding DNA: TGTGCCAGCCGGACACAGACTAACTATGGCTACACCTTC.

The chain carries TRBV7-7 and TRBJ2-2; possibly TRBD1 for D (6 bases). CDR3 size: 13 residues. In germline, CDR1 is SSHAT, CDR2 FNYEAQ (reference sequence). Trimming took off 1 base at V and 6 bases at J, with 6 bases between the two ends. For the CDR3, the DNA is TGTGCCAGCAGCTTAGACAGGGCCGGGGAGCTGTTTTTT. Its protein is CASSLDRAGELFF. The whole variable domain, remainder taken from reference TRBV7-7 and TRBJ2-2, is GAGVSQSPRYKVTKRGQDVTLRCDPISSHATLYWYQQALGQGPEFLTYFNYEAQPDKSGLPSDRFSAERPEGSISTLTIQRTEQRDSAMYRCASSLDRAGELFFGEGSRLTVL.